This TCR beta chain was identified during a study of cytomegalovirus exposure and HLA in healthy donors. Study-level results: Confirmation was obtained in vitro that a few CMV-associated chains are specific for CMV antigens. Later analysis indicated greater clonal expansion among HLA-associated TCR beta chains than among equally common other chains. Sequencing depth roughly uniform across donors was assumed in presence/absence analyses. Researchers reported in a later analysis that common viral pathogens appeared linked to several top clusters.

Per the germline V gene, CDR1 is MRHNA and CDR2 is SNTAGT. The CDR3 spans 15 residues. V lost 4 bases, J lost 0 bases, and 9 bases lay in between. PCR amplification relied on 60 Vbeta primers (plus 13 Jbeta primers). TCRdb keeps only in-frame clones here, not all; method: immunoSEQ multiplex PCR. The table shows 170,000 or so clones, with roughly 78% occurring only once. Comment on this clone: The antigen remains undetermined.

Input material: PBMCs. This sequence originates from a woman aged 50 to 60 in good health and CMV-seropositive. The chain joins TRBV6-4 to TRBJ2-2, with D maybe TRBD1 (5 bases). The CDR3 sequence is CASSVRGPNTGELFF. The CDR3 region has the DNA TGTGCCAGCAGTGTAAGGGGCCCGAACACCGGGGAGCTGTTTTTT.